The 13 T cell receptor beta chains below come from one sample, sequenced in a study of OX40 agonist ivuxolimab in advanced cancers. Data came from immunoSEQ multiplex PCR; TCRdb stores just in-frame clones and leaves some out. Among some 76,000 clones listed, approximately 80% were seen once. This sample comprised CD4+ or CD8+ T cells sorted from blood, obtained in a trial of the OX40 agonist ivuxolimab. The receptors were gathered from an adult with an advanced solid tumor such as melanoma, head and neck, liver or kidney cancer.

The rearrangement links TRBV10-3 to TRBJ1-1; TRBD1 matches at 7 bases. CDR3 length: 12 residues. V dropped 3 bases and J dropped 9; count of bases not matched to a gene: 4. CDR1 and CDR2 (germline): ENHRY, SYGVKD. The CDR3 coding sequence is TGTGCCATCAGTGAAGTGACAGGGAAAGCTTTCTTT. This encodes CAISEVTGKAFF.

The chain couples TRBV4-1 to TRBJ1-4; D is possibly TRBD1 (6 bases). V lost 0 bases, J lost 4 bases, and 15 bases lay in between. Germline V gene data show CDR1 as MGHRA and CDR2 as YSYEKL. The CDR3 sequence is 17 residues long. This CDR3 reads CASSQDREGTNNEKLFF. The CDR3 bases are TGCGCCAGCAGCCAAGATCGGGAGGGGACAAATAATGAAAAACTGTTTTTT.

The chain combines TRBV5-4 with TRBJ2-3; no firm D call. Germline loops: CDR1 SGHNT, CDR2 YYREEE (reference sequence). The CDR3 contains 14 residues. V gave up 4 bases and J gave up 2 bases, with 11 bases separating them. Written as DNA, the CDR3 is TGTGCCAGCAGCAATGGGCCCAACACAGATACGCAGTATTTT. Protein: CASSNGPNTDTQYF.

The V and J genes are TRBV9 and TRBJ2-7, with 8 bases fitting TRBD1. V gave up 3 bases and J gave up 0 bases; unmatched junction bases: 5. CDR1 and CDR2 from the germline V gene are SGDLS and YYNGEE. The CDR3 totals 15 residues. The CDR3 protein is CASSEGQDVSYEQYF. The CDR3 nucleotides are TGTGCCAGCAGCGAGGGACAGGATGTCTCCTACGAGCAGTACTTC.

J is TRBJ2-7 and V is TRBV5-1, with D perhaps TRBD2 (5 bases). Germline CDR1 SGHRS, CDR2 YFSETQ. The CDR3 is 17 residues long. Trimming took 0 bases from V and 3 from J, leaving 19 bases between them. CDR3 residues: CASSLGSRTTGFYEQYF. DNA of the CDR3: TGCGCCAGCAGCTTGGGGAGTAGGACCACGGGATTCTACGAGCAGTACTTC.

J is TRBJ2-3 and V is TRBV2, with 9 positions matching TRBD2. Germline CDR1 reads SNHLY; CDR2 reads FYNNEI. Trimming took 4 bases from V and 0 from J; bases not matched to a gene: 8. The CDR3 is 17 residues long. For the CDR3, the DNA is TGTGCCAGCAGTGGGATTCTAGCGGGATCTAGCACAGATACGCAGTATTTT. It codes for CASSGILAGSSTDTQYF.

The rearrangement uses TRBV5-1 and TRBJ2-7, with 9 positions matching TRBD2. Germline V gene sequence: CDR1 SGHRS, CDR2 YFSETQ. The CDR3 loop spans 16 amino acids. Unmatched junction bases numbered 12, after V lost 6 bases and J lost 2 bases. The CDR3 DNA reads TGCGCCAGCACCCCGCCCGGGCTAGCGGGACCCTACGAGCAGTACTTC. This codes for CASTPPGLAGPYEQYF.

The chain uses TRBV4-1 and TRBJ2-2, with 10 bases aligning to TRBD2. This CDR3 comprises 17 residues. In germline, CDR1 is MGHRA, CDR2 YSYEKL. Unmatched junction bases numbered 11, after V lost 7 bases and J lost 3 bases. CDR3 sequence reads: CASTRSGLAGDTGELFF. The DNA of the CDR3 is TGCGCCAGCACCCGAAGCGGCCTAGCGGGAGACACCGGGGAGCTGTTTTTT.

This chain connects TRBV13 to TRBJ2-3, with 9 bases matching TRBD1. The junction had 17 bases not matched to a gene; V was cut back by 5 bases and J by 5 bases. CDR3 size: 18 residues. Germline V gene data show CDR1 as PRHDT and CDR2 as FYEKMQ (reference sequence). The CDR3 region is CASSHTLNPGQGQDTQYF. DNA for the CDR3: TGTGCCAGCAGCCACACCCTTAACCCGGGACAGGGTCAAGATACGCAGTATTTT.

There are many counts of this clone. The genes are TRBV2 and TRBJ1-6; D unresolved. V gave up 6 bases and J gave up 10 bases, with 19 bases separating them. Germline assignment: CDR1 SNHLY and CDR2 FYNNEI. The CDR3 consists of 15 residues. DNA of the CDR3: TGTGCCAGCAGGATGACTGAGAGTGTCGGATCACCCCTCCACTTT. It is translated as CASRMTESVGSPLHF.

The chain uses TRBV20-1 and TRBJ2-3; D remains unclear. V lost 0 bases and J lost 5, with 3 bases in between. CDR1 DFQATT and CDR2 SNEGSKA come from the germline V gene (reference sequence). The CDR3 runs to 11 residues. The DNA for the CDR3 is TGCAGTGCTAGAGATCGAGATACGCAGTATTTT. This translates into CSARDRDTQYF.

The chain combines TRBV9 with TRBJ1-2, with 7 bases fitting TRBD1. V trimming: 1 base; J trimming: 8 bases; junction bases outside the gene matches: 11. The germline gives CDR1 SGDLS, CDR2 YYNGEE. The CDR3 contains 15 residues. The CDR3 reads CASSVLQSGTDGYTF. Written as DNA, the CDR3 is TGTGCCAGCAGCGTACTCCAGTCCGGGACAGACGGCTACACCTTC.

The chain recombines TRBV5-1 with TRBJ1-1; D not resolved. CDR3 length: 15 residues. V was clipped by 4 bases and J by 3 bases, with 16 bases between them. The germline gives CDR1 SGHRS, CDR2 YFSETQ. The CDR3 loop is CASSPGPYSDTEAFF. Written as DNA, the CDR3 is TGCGCCAGCAGCCCCGGACCTTATTCTGACACTGAAGCTTTCTTT.